The 8 T cell receptor beta chains reported below all come from one sample, sequenced in a study of blood T cell repertoires in COVID-19. The assay was immunoSEQ multiplex PCR, and TCRdb's table has in-frame clones only and misses some. Seen here are around 360,000 clones, around 87% observed once, and the top ten hold about 10%. Source material: peripheral blood. Source of these receptors: a woman aged 25 to 45 with COVID-19, enrolled during active disease.

The rearrangement links TRBV27 to TRBJ2-7; no definite D call. Germline assignment: CDR1 MNHEY and CDR2 SMNVEV (reference sequence). The ends were cut back, 1 base at V and 5 bases at J, with 15 bases in the middle. The CDR3 sequence is 15 residues long. The CDR3, as DNA: TGTGCCAGCAGTTTATACGCACCTACGGTCAACGAGCAGTACTTC. The encoded protein is CASSLYAPTVNEQYF.

CDR3 sequence: CSVEVGAGAPDTQYF. The CDR3 bases are TGCAGCGTTGAAGTGGGAGCGGGAGCCCCAGATACGCAGTATTTT. The chain links TRBV29-1 to TRBJ2-3, with TRBD2 identical over 8 bases. The CDR3 runs to 15 residues. V lost 1 base, J lost 4 bases, and 7 bases stayed unmatched. Germline lookup yields CDR1 SQVTM and CDR2 ANQGSEA.

The J gene is TRBJ2-5, the V gene TRBV18; D is unresolved. The CDR3 sequence is 12 residues long. V lost 5 bases and J 5 bases, leaving 9 bases between the germline ends. The germline V gene encodes CDR1 KGHSH and CDR2 LQKENI. Here the CDR3 reads CASSIIRETQYF. In nucleotides, the CDR3 is TGTGCCAGCTCAATAATACGGGAGACCCAGTACTTC.

The rearrangement uses TRBV19 and TRBJ2-7; D gene unclear. CDR1 and CDR2 from the germline V gene are LNHDA and SQIVND (reference sequence). V lost 4 bases to trimming and J lost 1 base, with 11 bases between them. The CDR3 loop spans 14 amino acids. The CDR3 protein is CASSTMLRSYEQYF. CDR3 sequence (DNA): TGTGCCAGTAGTACCATGTTGAGGTCCTACGAGCAGTACTTC.

The chain has TRBV24-1 and TRBJ2-1; TRBD1 matches 8 bases. V gave up 7 bases and J gave up 8 bases; unmatched junction bases: 12. This CDR3 is built from 15 residues. Germline CDR1 and CDR2: KGHDR and SFDVKD. CDR3 residues: CATSKGPDRVHEQFF. Written as DNA, the CDR3 is TGTGCCACCAGCAAGGGTCCGGACAGGGTCCATGAGCAGTTCTTC.

This sequence joins TRBV5-6 and TRBJ2-5, with 7 bases matching TRBD2. With 2 bases clipped from V and 2 bases from J, the junction kept 3 bases outside the gene matches. Germline CDR1 is SGHDT and CDR2 is YYEEEE. This CDR3 region has 14 residues. The CDR3 spells CASSFGTTQETQYF. The CDR3 DNA reads as TGTGCCAGCAGCTTCGGGACTACTCAAGAGACCCAGTACTTC.

The V call is TRBV7-2, the J call TRBJ1-3; weak D call: TRBD1 (5 bases). Germline CDR1 SGHTA, CDR2 FQGNSA. Trimming stripped 5 bases from V and 7 bases from J, with 21 bases between. The CDR3 has 16 residues. The CDR3 DNA sequence: TGTGCCAGCAGCGCCACAAGGGGTGGACGGACGAACACCATATATTTT. Residues: CASSATRGGRTNTIYF.

The rearrangement joins TRBV6-2 or TRBV6-3 to TRBJ1-3; weak D call: TRBD1 (5 bases). There are 17 residues in the CDR3. Trimming removed 2 bases at V and 0 bases at J, with 14 bases between. CDR1 is MNHEY and CDR2 is SVGEGT in the germline V gene. CDR3 sequence reads: CASSYTSAGNSGNTIYF. For the CDR3, the DNA is TGTGCCAGCAGTTACACGAGCGCAGGGAACTCTGGAAACACCATATATTTT.